This TCR beta chain was obtained from a study of blood T cell repertoires in COVID-19. TCRdb's table, derived via immunoSEQ multiplex PCR, lists solely in-frame clones and lacks some. The sample has some 160,000 clones, about 83% seen once. Germline V gene lookup returns CDR1 MNHNY and CDR2 SVGAGI (reference sequence). V lost 6 bases and J lost 6; bases outside the gene matches: 12. The CDR3 is 16 amino acids. The chain links TRBV6-6 to TRBJ1-5, with 9 positions matching TRBD1. The receptor was derived from a woman over 75 with acute or convalescent COVID-19. The source material was peripheral blood. The CDR3 DNA reads TGTGCCAGCAGCAAGCCGGGACAGGGTTTTAGTCAGCCCCAGCATTTT. Its protein product is CASSKPGQGFSQPQHF.